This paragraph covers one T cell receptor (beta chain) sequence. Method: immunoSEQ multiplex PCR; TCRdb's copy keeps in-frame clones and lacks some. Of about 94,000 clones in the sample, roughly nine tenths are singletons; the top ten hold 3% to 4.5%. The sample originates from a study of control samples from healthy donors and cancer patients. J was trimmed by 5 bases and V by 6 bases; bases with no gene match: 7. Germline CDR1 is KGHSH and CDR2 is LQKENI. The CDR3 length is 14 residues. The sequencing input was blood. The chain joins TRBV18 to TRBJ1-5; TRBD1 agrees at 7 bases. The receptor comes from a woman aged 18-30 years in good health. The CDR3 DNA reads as TGTGCCAGCTCCCTAGGGACAGACGATCAGCCCCAGCATTTT. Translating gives CASSLGTDDQPQHF.